The entry below gives a single T cell receptor (beta chain) sequence along with its context. The target antigen is unknown. The sample is drawn from a study of OX40 agonist ivuxolimab in advanced cancers. Study as a whole: A history of anti-PD-1, anti-PD-L1 or anti-CTLA-4 therapy was acceptable, and approximately 39% had some.

This CDR3 is 12 amino acids long. The germline V gene has CDR1 SEHNR and CDR2 FQNEAQ (reference sequence). Cycle 7 day 1, cycle 4 day 1, and baseline were the timepoints at which blood was sampled. Data came from immunoSEQ multiplex PCR; TCRdb stores just in-frame clones and leaves some out. This table holds some 86,000 clones, less than 95% found once. General study points: Both CD4+ and CD8+ T cell populations in blood had undergone clonal expansion by week 6 at 0.1 to 3.0 mg/kg. Patients with a partial response at 0.1-3.0 mg/kg had among the lowest clonal expansion.

V and J are TRBV7-9 and TRBJ2-1; D possibly corresponds to TRBD2 (6 bases). The source is an adult with an advanced solid tumor such as melanoma, head and neck, liver or kidney cancer. This specimen consisted of CD4+ or CD8+ T cells sorted from blood, obtained in a trial of the OX40 agonist ivuxolimab. The CDR3 is CSSGVSRDEQFF. The CDR3 DNA reads as TGTTCCTCGGGAGTGTCTAGGGATGAGCAGTTCTTC.